The 12 T cell receptor beta chains reported below all come from one sample, sequenced in a study of T cell responses to AZD1222 COVID-19 vaccine (dated by TCRdb to about 2021). Library creation used the immunoSEQ multiplex PCR assay. Drawn from immuneACCESS, this table holds only the in-frame rearrangements with V and J called that TCRdb kept. Clones are partly lost; checked studies trace under half to an unresolved V gene and leave the rest unexplained. The table for this sample lists 98,000 or so clones; 93% of them were counted only once. Approximately 4.7% of the sample is taken by the ten largest. The time point label of this sample denotes: baseline before first vaccination. Sample: peripheral blood, taken on day 0 of AZD1222 vaccination. The receptors shown here come from an adult in good health.

The chain couples TRBV5-1 to TRBJ2-5; D unresolved. V shed 0 bases and J shed 4 bases, with 7 bases lying between them. Germline-derived CDR1 and CDR2 are SGHRS and YFSETQ. This CDR3 comprises 13 residues. CDR3 coding DNA: TGCGCCAGCAGCTTGGAGGGAACAGAGACCCAGTACTTC. Translated, it gives CASSLEGTETQYF.

This clone came up once. The chain employs TRBV5-1 and TRBJ1-1; D is possibly TRBD1 (5 bases). The CDR3 has 16 residues. The V and J ends lost 4 bases and 4 bases respectively, with 20 bases between them. Germline lookup yields CDR1 SGHRS and CDR2 YFSETQ. As DNA, the CDR3 is TGCGCCAGCAGCCCTTCCCGTTCCGACGGGGGCACTGAAGCTTTCTTT. The encoded protein is CASSPSRSDGGTEAFF.

The rearrangement uses TRBV11-2 and TRBJ2-7; the match to TRBD1 covers 9 bases. This CDR3 region has 12 residues. Germline assignment: CDR1 SGHAT and CDR2 FQNNGV. V was clipped by 4 bases and J by 7 bases; unmatched bases: 2. The CDR3 is CASSYGQGEQYF. CDR3 DNA: TGTGCCAGCAGCTATGGACAGGGGGAGCAGTACTTC.

This sequence joins TRBV5-1 and TRBJ1-2; D is undetermined. The CDR3 extends over 12 amino acids. The germline V gene has CDR1 SGHRS and CDR2 YFSETQ. V lost 4 bases to trimming and J lost 0 bases, with 4 bases between them. The CDR3 nucleotides are TGCGCCAGCAGCCGGGCTAACTATGGCTACACCTTC. It encodes CASSRANYGYTF.

The J gene is TRBJ2-2, the V gene TRBV5-1; no reliable D call. Trimming pared 4 bases from V and 2 bases from J, leaving 6 bases between. The CDR3 is 13 residues long. Germline CDR1 reads SGHRS; CDR2 reads YFSETQ. DNA of the CDR3: TGCGCCAGCAGCCTAGACAACACCGGGGAGCTGTTTTTT. It encodes CASSLDNTGELFF.

The chain employs TRBV28 and TRBJ1-1, with 11 bases matching TRBD1. CDR3 length: 14 residues. The germline CDR1 and CDR2 sequences are MDHEN and SYDVKM. Germline trimming cut 7 bases from V and 6 bases from J; bases unmatched to any gene: 7. For the CDR3, the DNA is TGTGCCAGCAAAGGACAGGGGGCGAGGGCTGAAGCTTTCTTT. Encoded protein: CASKGQGARAEAFF.

V gene TRBV7-2 combines with J gene TRBJ1-3; D is unresolved. CDR1 SGHTA and CDR2 FQGNSA come from the germline V gene. The ends were cut back, 4 bases at V and 11 bases at J, with 15 bases in the middle. This CDR3 spans 13 amino acids. The CDR3, as DNA: TGTGCCAGCAGCTCCGGGCCTTTAACACCCATATATTTT. This sequence encodes CASSSGPLTPIYF.

The chain uses TRBV21-1 and TRBJ1-2. TRBV21-1 is assigned pseudogene status. The CDR3 is 13 residues long. DNA for the CDR3: TGTGCCAGGACCCGGCGGGCGAACTATGGCTACACCTTC. Its translation: CARTRRANYGYTF.

The DNA of the CDR3 is TGCGCCAGCAGTGAGGGCAGAACCTACGAGCAGTACTTC. It yields the protein CASSEGRTYEQYF. The rearrangement links TRBV10-2 to TRBJ2-7; no clear D. The CDR3 sequence is 13 residues long. Trimming shortened V by 2 bases and J by 2 bases, and 7 bases separated the two germline ends. The germline V gene encodes CDR1 WSHSY and CDR2 SAAADI.

V gene TRBV5-1 combines with J gene TRBJ2-3; 7 nucleotides agree with TRBD2. The CDR3 totals 15 residues. With 0 bases clipped from V and 5 bases from J, the junction kept 6 bases outside the gene matches. In germline, CDR1 is SGHRS, CDR2 YFSETQ. Here the CDR3 reads CASSLEGGSGDTQYF. CDR3 nucleotide sequence: TGCGCCAGCAGCTTGGAGGGCGGGAGCGGAGATACGCAGTATTTT.

This clone came up once. The chain is built from TRBV10-3 and TRBJ1-3; no definite D call. Germline V gene data show CDR1 as ENHRY and CDR2 as SYGVKD. This CDR3 region has 19 residues. The V end was cut by 0 bases, the J end by 0 bases, with 18 bases between. The CDR3 DNA is TGTGCCATCAGTGAGTCGTTAATGGCAGATCAAGCCTCTGGAAACACCATATATTTT. Translation: CAISESLMADQASGNTIYF.

This sequence joins TRBV7-2 and TRBJ1-5, with D maybe TRBD1 (5 bases). The germline CDR1 and CDR2 sequences are SGHTA and FQGNSA. This CDR3 has 15 amino acids. The V end was cut by 6 bases, the J end by 0 bases, with 12 bases between. The CDR3 region is CASRPPGLSNQPQHF. The CDR3 DNA sequence: TGTGCCAGCAGACCGCCAGGGCTTAGCAATCAGCCCCAGCATTTT.